These 5 T cell receptor beta chains originate from one sample sequenced in a study of blood T cell repertoires in COVID-19 (dated by TCRdb to between 2020 and 2021). Libraries were prepared through the immunoSEQ multiplex PCR assay. Held by TCRdb, this immuneACCESS table contains in-frame sequences only and omits some clones. Under half of the omission traces to an unresolved V gene where checked; the cause of the rest is unknown. Across this sample there are 30,000 to 35,000 clones, with more than 75% seen only once. The ten largest make up roughly 13% of the sample. Sequencing was performed on peripheral blood. Receptor source: a man aged 60 to 75 with active COVID-19.

The chain recombines TRBV4-2 with TRBJ2-2, with TRBD1 identical over 9 bases. Trimming removed 0 bases from V and 5 bases from J; junction bases left unmatched: 10. The CDR3 contains 18 residues. The germline CDR1 and CDR2 sequences are LGHNA and YNFKEQ. CDR3 sequence: CASSQDLLGQGSTGELFF. Here the CDR3 DNA reads TGTGCCAGCAGCCAAGATCTCCTGGGACAGGGTAGTACCGGGGAGCTGTTTTTT.

The chain recombines TRBV18 with TRBJ2-2; 8 nucleotides line up with TRBD2. CDR1 is KGHSH and CDR2 is LQKENI in the germline V gene. The CDR3 extends over 16 amino acids. After removal of 3 bases from V and 1 base from J, the junction contained 4 bases not matched to a gene. CDR3 loop: CASSPLTSENTGELFF. The CDR3 bases are TGTGCCAGCTCACCGCTGACTAGCGAGAACACCGGGGAGCTGTTTTTT.

The chain recombines TRBV4-1 with TRBJ1-2; D remains ambiguous. CDR3 size: 14 residues. Between the trimmed V and J ends, which lost 2 bases and 2 bases, there was a span of 9 bases. The germline gives CDR1 MGHRA, CDR2 YSYEKL. CDR3 coding DNA: TGCGCCAGCAGCCAATCGACTCAGAACTATGGCTACACCTTC. Encoded protein: CASSQSTQNYGYTF.

This clone showed up just once. The chain recombines TRBV5-4 with TRBJ2-7; 8 nucleotides align to TRBD1. J gave up 1 base and V 5 bases, and 5 bases lay outside the gene matches. The germline CDR1 and CDR2 sequences are SGHNT and YYREEE (reference sequence). The length of the CDR3 is 14 residues. The CDR3 loop is CASRAGTGSYEQYF. The CDR3, as DNA: TGTGCCAGCAGGGCCGGGACAGGTTCCTACGAGCAGTACTTC.

The chain links TRBV21-1 to TRBJ1-1; the DNA was not compared with TRBD1, the D call given in the table. TRBV21-1 is an annotated pseudogene. The CDR3 spans 17 residues. The CDR3 sequence: CASSKGGTGLGNTEAFF. CDR3 nucleotides: TGTGCCAGCAGCAAAGGGGGGACAGGGTTGGGGAACACTGAAGCTTTCTTT.